This T cell receptor (beta chain) derives from a study of neurological immune-mediated disorders. Findings and limits, study-wide: The level of TCR clonal expansion was highest in patients with HTLV-1-associated myelopathy and lowest in multiple sclerosis, where it fell below the level seen in healthy controls.

Sample time point: technical triplicate 2. The unsorted libraries were made from 2 million PBMCs kept at -80 C. There are 16 residues in the CDR3. Germline V gene sequence: CDR1 SGHRS, CDR2 YFSETQ. The J segment lost 0 bases and the V segment lost 4 bases, leaving 10 bases of the junction unmatched. The cDNA was synthesized by 5'RACE incorporating 10-nucleotide random UMIs. From 15-18 subjects, every sequencing run obtained over 170 million TCR-beta sequences. TCRdb called the 5' RACE reads again in MiXCR, with one record for every CDR3 protein. The table includes about 59,000 distinct CDR3 sequences, approximately 25% detected once. This clonotype was counted at least ten times. The antigen remains undetermined.

The rearrangement links TRBV5-1 to TRBJ2-7; 7 bases are shared with TRBD2. Source material: PBMCs. The receptor was derived from a man aged 55 to 70 with HTLV-1-associated myelopathy (HAM/TSP). CDR3 bases: TGCGCCAGCAGCCCACCCTCGGGGGAGGGCTCCTACGAGCAGTACTTC. Its translation is CASSPPSGEGSYEQYF.